The clone carrying this TCR beta chain was recorded a few times. The data originate from a study of molecular identifiers for immune sequencing clone quantification. V lost 2 bases to trimming and J lost 5 bases; unmatched junction nucleotides: 0. This CDR3 has 14 amino acids. Germline assignment: CDR1 WNHNN and CDR2 SYGVQD (reference sequence). TCRdb analysed the PCR reads with MiXCR anew, one entry per CDR3 protein. The data show approximately 500,000 distinct CDR3 sequences, with over 20% seen just once and 0.7% to 0.95% held by the top ten. This receptor was obtained from a human donor in good health. Some libraries in this study had Jurkat cell RNA spiked in. This sequence joins TRBV10-1 and TRBJ1-6, with TRBD1 identical over 7 bases. The material sequenced was naive CD8+ T cells from blood, with Jurkat cell RNA spiked in. Documented subset: FACS-sorted CD8+CD4-CCR7+CD45RA+ naive T cells. The DNA of the CDR3 is TGCGCCAGCAGTGAGACAGGGGATAATTCACCCCTCCACTTT. Translated, it gives CASSETGDNSPLHF.